The 13 T cell receptor beta chains in this list originate from one sample, sequenced in a study of early T cells in non-severe SARS-CoV-2 infection. TCRdb passed the 5' RACE reads through MiXCR, listing each CDR3 protein once. Of 70,000 to 85,000 distinct CDR3 sequences listed, more than 9% were seen once; the top ten hold approximately 3.9%. The source material was whole blood. The receptors were sampled from an adult who was a healthcare worker with PCR-confirmed SARS-CoV-2 infection or an uninfected control (not recorded which).

This chain uses TRBV7-3 with TRBJ1-2, with 10 bases lining up with TRBD1. Germline lookup yields CDR1 SGHTA and CDR2 FQGTGA. The CDR3 has 15 amino acids. The J segment lost 4 bases and the V segment lost 1 base, leaving 3 bases of the junction unmatched. CDR3 loop: CASSLRRTGGYGYTF. The CDR3 region has the DNA TGTGCCAGCAGCTTAAGACGGACAGGGGGCTATGGCTACACCTTC.

This clonotype was observed a few times. The chain has TRBV2 and TRBJ2-1, with D possibly TRBD1 on 5 matching bases. V was shortened by 7 bases and J by 9 bases, with 10 bases between the two germline ends. The CDR3 covers 11 residues. Germline lookup yields CDR1 SNHLY and CDR2 FYNNEI. The CDR3 loop reads CASTGQGEQFF. As DNA, the CDR3 is TGTGCCAGCACCGGGCAGGGTGAGCAGTTCTTC.

The chain uses TRBV2 and TRBJ2-7; TRBD2 agrees at 13 bases. The CDR3 spans 16 residues. Unmatched junction bases numbered 10, after V lost 7 bases and J lost 4 bases. Looked up from germline, CDR1 is SNHLY and CDR2 is FYNNEI. The CDR3 DNA reads as TGTGCCAGCAACGCCGCAGGACTAGCGGGAGATTACGAGCAGTACTTC. It is translated as CASNAAGLAGDYEQYF.

At least ten counts were recorded for this clonotype. The V gene is TRBV15, the J gene TRBJ2-1; possibly TRBD1 for D (6 bases). The CDR3 runs to 15 residues. Trimming took off 5 bases at V and 3 bases at J, with 14 bases between the two ends. CDR1 and CDR2 from the germline V gene are LNHNV and YYDKDF (reference sequence). The CDR3 DNA reads as TGTGCCACCAGCCAGACAGGAAATTACTACAATGAGCAGTTCTTC. It specifies CATSQTGNYYNEQFF.

The genes are TRBV11-2 and TRBJ1-1; the D gene is possibly TRBD1 (6 bases). Germline CDR1 reads SGHAT; CDR2 reads FQNNGV. The CDR3 is made up of 17 amino acids. V was shortened by 7 bases and J by 11 bases, with 32 bases between the two germline ends. In DNA form, the CDR3 reads TGTGCCAGCACCAAACCCTGGGATAGGGGGGATATACTGAAGGCTTTCTTT. Residues: CASTKPWDRGDILKAFF. Full variable domain (outside the CDR3, taken from reference TRBV11-2 and TRBJ1-1): EAGVAQSPRYKIIEKRQSVAFWCNPISGHATLYWYQQILGQGPKLLIQFQNNGVVDDSQLPKDRFSAERLKGVDSTLKIQPAKLEDSAVYLCASTKPWDRGDILKAFFGQGTRLTVV.

In DNA, the CDR3 is TGTGCCAGCAGTGAAGATGGGCGGGCGGGGCTCGACATTCAGTACTTC. Translating it yields CASSEDGRAGLDIQYF. The chain joins TRBV6-1 to TRBJ2-4; D may be TRBD2 (6 bases). The germline gives CDR1 MNHNS, CDR2 SASEGT. This CDR3 is built from 16 residues. The V end was cut by 1 base, the J end by 8 bases, with 18 bases between.

This clonotype has ten or more counts. The chain joins TRBV11-2 to TRBJ2-1; no firm D call. V gave up 5 bases and J gave up 5 bases, with 16 bases separating them. Per the germline V gene, CDR1 is SGHAT and CDR2 is FQNNGV. This CDR3 is built from 15 residues. CDR3: CASSPLSPQNNEQFF. Here the CDR3 DNA reads TGTGCCAGCAGCCCTCTATCTCCGCAAAACAATGAGCAGTTCTTC.

This clonotype came up many times. The rearrangement joins TRBV5-1 to TRBJ2-7, with D possibly matching TRBD2 (6 bases). V was trimmed by 5 bases and J by 0 bases, leaving 15 bases between them. The CDR3 sequence is 15 residues long. Germline V lookup: CDR1 SGHRS, CDR2 YFSETQ. The CDR3 is CASSLDIGSSYEQYF. The CDR3 DNA reads TGCGCCAGCAGTCTCGACATCGGGAGCTCCTACGAGCAGTACTTC.

This clonotype was seen a single time. This may be a read error: a much more frequent sequence differs by one nucleotide. J is TRBJ1-6 and V is TRBV5-3; D remains unclear. TRBV5-3 is annotated as an ORF whose role is uncertain. This CDR3 has 14 amino acids. Trimming stripped 2 bases from V and 9 bases from J, with 12 bases between. The CDR3 spells CARSLTTNSSPLHF. CDR3 nucleotide sequence: TGTGCCAGAAGCTTAACAACAAATAGTTCACCCCTCCACTTT.

This clonotype was observed a handful of times. The V gene is TRBV27, the J gene TRBJ2-7, with 13 positions matching TRBD2. The germline V gene has CDR1 MNHEY and CDR2 SMNVEV (reference sequence). The CDR3 contains 14 residues. With V trimmed by 5 bases and J by 5 bases, 3 bases remained unmatched. This chain's CDR3 is CASSRGLAGDEQYF. The CDR3 nucleotides are TGTGCCAGCAGTAGAGGACTAGCGGGAGACGAGCAGTACTTC.

This clonotype has at least ten counts. V is TRBV5-6 and J is TRBJ2-5; D possibly matches TRBD1 or TRBD2 (5 bases each). Trimming shortened V by 3 bases and J by 3 bases, and 9 bases separated the two germline ends. The germline CDR1 and CDR2 sequences are SGHDT and YYEEEE. This CDR3 has 13 amino acids. The CDR3 region has the DNA TGTGCCAGCAGCTGGGGACCAGAAGAGACCCAGTACTTC. This gives the protein CASSWGPEETQYF.

Ten or more counts support this clonotype. The chain combines TRBV28 with TRBJ1-3; possible D gene TRBD1, 6 bases. CDR1 is MDHEN, CDR2 SYDVKM, per germline. Trimming pared 1 base from V and 11 bases from J, leaving 12 bases between. The CDR3 runs to 13 residues. The CDR3 reads CASSLSEGVSIYF. CDR3 coding DNA: TGTGCCAGCAGTTTATCTGAGGGGGTATCCATATATTTT.

J is TRBJ2-1 and V is TRBV20-1; TRBD1 might be the D (6 bases). The germline V and J ends were trimmed by 3 bases and 8 bases, with 11 bases remaining between them. Germline CDR1 DFQATT, CDR2 SNEGSKA (reference sequence). The CDR3 runs to 12 residues. CDR3 DNA: TGCAGTGCTAGGGGCAGGGGAGATGAGCAGTTCTTC. Translation: CSARGRGDEQFF.